This T cell receptor (beta chain) was sequenced in a study of T cell responses to AZD1222 COVID-19 vaccine. Overall study findings and caveats: Baseline serology detected seropositivity in only 6 or 7 AZD1222 recipients. The breadth and depth of Spike-specific TCRs increased once two AZD1222 doses had been given. Reports indicate that nearly half of spike-specific TCRs are directed at unmutated variant regions.

Remarks on this clone: Its antigen is as yet unknown.

V lost 3 bases to trimming and J lost 13 bases, with 12 bases between them. The length of the CDR3 is 11 residues. CDR1 SEHNR and CDR2 FQNEAQ come from the germline V gene (reference sequence). Libraries were prepared by immunoSEQ multiplex PCR; TCRdb keeps only in-frame clonotypes and omits some of them. The sample shows 150,000 to 200,000 clones, about nine tenths of them seen only once. The receptor comes from an adult in good health. The chain employs TRBV7-9 and TRBJ1-2; possibly TRBD1 for D (5 bases). The sample was peripheral blood, taken on day 0 of AZD1222 vaccination. The CDR3 sequence is CASSLGTGITF. Here the CDR3 DNA reads TGTGCCAGCAGCTTGGGGACCGGGATCACCTTC. Full variable domain (remainder filled in from reference TRBV7-9 and TRBJ1-2): DTGVSQNPRHKITKRGQNVTFRCDPISEHNRLYWYRQTLGQGPEFLTYFQNEAQLEKSRLLSDRFSAERPKGSFSTLEIQRTEQGDSAMYLCASSLGTGITFGSGTRLTVV.